This is a list of T cell receptor beta chains from one sample in a study of blood T cell repertoires in COVID-19. Assay used: immunoSEQ multiplex PCR; TCRdb lists only in-frame clones, some missing. This sample has 50,000 to 70,000 clones, with under 80% found just once. The specimen was peripheral blood. These receptors all stem from a human donor in a cohort sampled during active COVID-19. The CDR3 runs from the conserved cysteine through the conserved F or W. A D gene is named only where the DNA matches it firmly. Size values are once, few and many counts, or a class for expanded clones, and some rows have none.

CASRTGHQDQPQHF	TGTGCCAGTAGGACAGGGCATCAGGATCAGCCCCAGCATTTT	TRBD1	NA	TRBV19	TRBJ1-5	14
CASSQARNRVLVGYTF	TGTGCCAGCAGCCAAGCTAGGAACAGGGTTTTGGTTGGCTACACCTTC	NA	NA	TRBV4-2	TRBJ1-2	16
CASSSPRLTYEQYF	TGTGCCAGCAGCTCGCCGCGTCTAACCTACGAGCAGTACTTC	NA	few	TRBV2	TRBJ2-7	14
CASSTQGQDMNTEAFF	TGTGCCAGTAGTACCCAGGGACAGGACATGAACACTGAAGCTTTCTTT	TRBD1	NA	TRBV19	TRBJ1-1	16
CASSIVRSSGANVLTF	TGTGCCAGTAGTATCGTTAGGAGCTCTGGGGCCAACGTCCTGACTTTC	NA	NA	TRBV19	TRBJ2-6	16
CASSQDVRVRQPQHF	TGCGCCAGCAGCCAAGATGTGCGGGTCAGGCAGCCCCAGCATTTT	NA	NA	TRBV4-3	TRBJ1-5	15
CAWSPPPLRGVYGYTF	TGTGCCTGGAGTCCACCCCCGCTCAGGGGGGTCTATGGCTACACCTTC	TRBD1	few	TRBV30	TRBJ1-2	16
CASSWTGSSYEQYF	TGCGCCAGCAGCTGGACAGGGAGCTCCTACGAGCAGTACTTC	TRBD1	NA	TRBV5-1	TRBJ2-7	14
CASSWTDMNTEAFF	TGTGCCAGCAGTTGGACAGACATGAACACTGAAGCTTTCTTT	NA	NA	TRBV28	TRBJ1-1	14
CASSSRQTYEQYF	TGTGCCAGCAGCTCCAGACAGACCTACGAGCAGTACTTC	NA	few	TRBV5-4	TRBJ2-7	13
CASSLGVDRIVNEQFF	TGTGCCAGCAGCTTAGGCGTGGACAGGATTGTGAATGAGCAGTTCTTC	TRBD1	NA	TRBV7-6	TRBJ2-1	16
CAWKVRGINQQEAFF	TGTGCCTGGAAGGTGCGAGGGATTAATCAGCAGGAAGCTTTCTTT	NA	NA	TRBV30	TRBJ1-1	15
CASSISHLAGGPSSYEQYF	TGTGCCAGTAGTATATCCCATCTAGCGGGAGGGCCGAGCTCCTACGAGCAGTACTTC	TRBD2	NA	TRBV19	TRBJ2-7	19
CASSLVVNTEAFF	TGTGCCAGCAGCTTAGTCGTGAACACTGAAGCTTTCTTT	NA	few	TRBV7-9	TRBJ1-1	13
CASSVGAGYGYTF	TGTGCCAGCAGCGTCGGAGCGGGCTATGGCTACACCTTC	NA	NA	TRBV9	TRBJ1-2	13
CASSLAGNRGNQPQHF	TGTGCCAGCAGTTTAGCCGGAAATCGGGGCAATCAGCCCCAGCATTTT	NA	NA	TRBV28	TRBJ1-5	16
CASSWTGEGSPLHF	TGTGCCAGCAGTTGGACAGGGGAGGGTTCACCCCTCCACTTT	TRBD1	NA	TRBV7-9	TRBJ1-6	14
CASSIGRRGSNQPQHF	TGTGCCAGTAGTATAGGGCGCAGGGGAAGCAATCAGCCCCAGCATTTT	NA	NA	TRBV19	TRBJ1-5	16
CASTIGQNTEAFF	TGTGCCAGCACCATAGGACAGAACACTGAAGCTTTCTTT	NA	NA	TRBV12-3/TRBV12-4	TRBJ1-1	13
CASSPPLSYEQYF	TGTGCCAGCTCACCACCCCTCTCCTACGAGCAGTACTTC	NA	NA	TRBV18	TRBJ2-7	13
CASSLRTGRNTEAFF	TGCGCCAGCAGCTTAAGGACAGGCCGCAACACTGAAGCTTTCTTT	TRBD1	NA	TRBV5-1	TRBJ1-1	15
CAGSGAGGFQPQHF	TGTGCCGGAAGCGGGGCAGGGGGCTTTCAGCCCCAGCATTTT	TRBD1	few	TRBV30	TRBJ1-5	14
CASTLGTVNEKLFF	TGTGCCAGCACCCTCGGGACAGTTAATGAAAAACTGTTTTTT	TRBD1	NA	TRBV2	TRBJ1-4	14
CASSLVTGALYEQYF	TGCGCCAGCAGCTTGGTAACAGGGGCCCTCTACGAGCAGTACTTC	TRBD1	NA	TRBV5-1	TRBJ2-7	15
CASSLAGGLIYEQYF	TGTGCCAGCAGTTTAGCGGGAGGGTTAATCTACGAGCAGTACTTC	TRBD2	few	TRBV28	TRBJ2-7	15
CSAGQAWREYF	TGCAGTGCAGGCCAGGCGTGGCGGGAGTACTTC	NA	once	TRBV20-1	TRBJ2-7	11
CASSLSYRGDRAYEQYF	TGTGCCAGCAGTTTATCGTACCGCGGGGACAGAGCCTACGAGCAGTACTTC	NA	NA	TRBV27	TRBJ2-7	17
CASRAWGQGQPEAFF	TGTGCCAGCAGGGCCTGGGGACAGGGCCAACCTGAAGCTTTCTTT	TRBD1	NA	TRBV28	TRBJ1-1	15
CASNGQGSSYNEQFF	TGTGCCAGCAATGGACAGGGAAGCTCCTACAATGAGCAGTTCTTC	TRBD1	few	TRBV2	TRBJ2-1	15
CASRNDRGARSPLHF	TGTGCCAGCAGAAACGACAGGGGCGCACGTTCACCCCTCCACTTT	TRBD1	NA	TRBV19	TRBJ1-6	15
CASSTAYEQYF	TGTGCCAGTAGTACCGCCTACGAGCAGTACTTC	NA	NA	TRBV19	TRBJ2-7	11
CASSQGQGALSGQFF	TGTGCCAGCAGCCAGGGACAGGGGGCGCTTTCCGGGCAGTTCTTC	TRBD1	NA	TRBV6-2/TRBV6-3	TRBJ2-1	15
CASSYGLSYEQYF	TGTGCCAGCAGTTACGGACTGTCCTACGAGCAGTACTTC	NA	NA	TRBV28	TRBJ2-7	13
CASSLGQGRNGYTF	TGTGCCAGCAGCCTTGGACAGGGGCGGAATGGCTACACCTTC	TRBD1	NA	TRBV13	TRBJ1-2	14
CASSLTGANNEQFF	TGTGCCAGCAGCTTGACAGGGGCGAACAATGAGCAGTTCTTC	TRBD1	NA	TRBV7-9	TRBJ2-1	14
CASSTREVAGGYEQFF	TGTGCCAGTAGTACACGGGAAGTAGCGGGAGGCTATGAGCAGTTCTTC	TRBD2	few	TRBV19	TRBJ2-1	16
CASSEARSPKGFF	TGTGCCAGCAGTGAAGCGCGAAGCCCAAAGGGGTTCTTT	NA	NA	TRBV2	TRBJ1-1	13
CASSRSEGFMGYTF	TGTGCCAGCTCACGGTCCGAGGGCTTCATGGGCTACACCTTC	NA	NA	TRBV18	TRBJ1-2	14
CAIAHGTGVEKLFF	TGTGCCATCGCCCACGGGACAGGGGTTGAAAAACTGTTTTTT	TRBD1	NA	TRBV10-3	TRBJ1-4	14
CASRNQGLGYGYTF	TGTGCCAGCAGAAATCAGGGGTTGGGCTATGGCTACACCTTC	NA	NA	TRBV3-1/TRBV3-2	TRBJ1-2	14
CASSLKGAEGGYTF	TGTGCCAGCAGCTTAAAGGGGGCTGAAGGTGGCTACACCTTC	TRBD1	NA	TRBV7-9	TRBJ1-2	14
CAISPSPTSGGYEQYF	TGTGCCATCAGTCCCAGCCCGACTAGCGGGGGATACGAGCAGTACTTC	TRBD2	NA	TRBV10-3	TRBJ2-7	16
CASSPEAGGEKLFF	TGTGCCAGCAGCCCCGAGGCAGGGGGGGAAAAACTGTTTTTT	TRBD1	NA	TRBV6-5	TRBJ1-4	14
CATSRETGNTEAFF	TGTGCCACCAGCAGAGAGACAGGGAACACTGAAGCTTTCTTT	NA	NA	TRBV15	TRBJ1-1	14
CASSIAIGIAGATDTQYF	TGTGCCAGTAGTATAGCCATCGGGATAGCGGGGGCCACAGATACGCAGTATTTT	TRBD2	once	TRBV19	TRBJ2-3	18
CASGTSLAGTSPKSYEQYF	TGTGCCAGCGGCACATCCTTAGCGGGCACCTCCCCTAAGTCCTACGAGCAGTACTTC	TRBD2	NA	TRBV28	TRBJ2-7	19